The 22 T cell receptor beta chains given below trace back to one sample, sequenced in a study of monozygotic twins with inflammatory bowel disease (dated by TCRdb to about 2019). Preparation of the library involved 5' RACE. The listed sequencing device is Illumina HiSeq 2500. TCRdb reprocessed the raw reads; every CDR3 protein sequence is a single record, and DNA is not supplied. The record for this sample contains about 380,000 distinct CDR3 sequences. Around 2.6% of the sample rests with the top ten. Sequencing was done on a sample of blood. The receptors originated from a human donor with ulcerative colitis or Crohn's disease, or a healthy co-twin of an affected twin (not recorded which).

This sequence joins TRBV3-1 and TRBJ2-7; TCRdb selects TRBD2, and the lack of DNA leaves this call unchecked. Germline assignment: CDR1 LGHDT and CDR2 YNNKEL (reference sequence). The CDR3 has 15 amino acids. CDR3 region: CASSPSIGGNYEQYF.

V gene TRBV5-5 combines with J gene TRBJ1-5; absent DNA, TCRdb's TRBD1 call cannot be checked. The CDR3 consists of 13 residues. Germline-derived CDR1 and CDR2 are SGHKS and YYEKEE (reference sequence). CDR3 region: CASDRGQGQPQHF.

This sequence joins TRBV12-3 or TRBV12-4 and TRBJ1-1; TCRdb designates TRBD1, a call that cannot be tested without DNA. This CDR3 is built from 14 residues. CDR3 residues: CASSLHRMGTEAFF.

This sequence joins TRBV25-1 and TRBJ2-7. Germline V lookup: CDR1 MGHDK, CDR2 SYGVNS. The CDR3 has 12 residues. The CDR3 loop is CASSASPYEQYF.

The rearrangement links TRBV29-1 to TRBJ1-1; without DNA, the TCRdb call of TRBD1 cannot be checked. The CDR3 is 15 residues long. The germline gives CDR1 SQVTM, CDR2 ANQGSEA. The CDR3 spells CSVGQGRRARTEAFF.

This chain links TRBV7-2 with TRBJ2-1; TCRdb indicates TRBD2, and absent DNA this call remains unverified. Germline-derived CDR1 and CDR2 are SGHTA and FQGNSA. The CDR3 is made up of 16 amino acids. The CDR3 loop reads CASSLASGVAYNEQFF.

The CDR3 reads CASSLLAGGPGEQFF. The chain links TRBV7-3 to TRBJ2-1; TCRdb designates TRBD2, a call that cannot be tested without DNA. Germline CDR1 reads SGHTA; CDR2 reads FQGTGA. The length of the CDR3 is 15 residues. Full variable domain (missing parts from reference TRBV7-3 and TRBJ2-1): GAGVSQTPSNKVTEKGKYVELRCDPISGHTALYWYRQSLGQGPEFLIYFQGTGAADDSGLPNDRFFAVRPEGSVSTLKIQRTERGDSAVYLCASSLLAGGPGEQFFGPGTRLTVL.

The rearrangement uses TRBV4-3 and TRBJ2-7; TCRdb proposes TRBD2, but this gene call is untestable without DNA. CDR1 is LGHNA, CDR2 YSLEER, per germline. This CDR3 contains 17 residues. The CDR3 protein is CASSQRLAGHSSYEQYF.

This rearrangement joins TRBV6-5 to TRBJ1-6; checking the TCRdb D call of TRBD1 is not possible without DNA. Per the germline V gene, CDR1 is MNHEY and CDR2 is SVGAGI. The CDR3 contains 12 residues. CDR3 residues: CASSSDRGPLHF.

V usage is TRBV7-9 and J usage is TRBJ1-2; TCRdb proposes TRBD1, but this gene call is untestable without DNA. The germline V gene encodes CDR1 SEHNR and CDR2 FQNEAQ (reference sequence). The CDR3 covers 14 residues. This CDR3 is CASSPQGQDDGYTF.

This chain connects TRBV15 to TRBJ1-5. The length of the CDR3 is 14 residues. CDR1 is LNHNV, CDR2 YYDKDF, per germline (reference sequence). Here the CDR3 reads CATSRDYLNQPQHF.

This chain connects TRBV5-1 to TRBJ1-4; lacking DNA, the TRBD1 call made by TCRdb goes unchecked. Germline assignment: CDR1 SGHRS and CDR2 YFSETQ. The CDR3 has 14 amino acids. The chain's CDR3 is CASSSQGNNEKLFF.

The chain employs TRBV9 and TRBJ1-1. The CDR3 runs to 15 residues. Germline V gene lookup returns CDR1 SGDLS and CDR2 YYNGEE. The CDR3 spells CASSPQSNANTEAFF.

The chain uses TRBV7-2 and TRBJ1-4; the D gene TCRdb calls, TRBD1, cannot be checked with no DNA. Germline loops: CDR1 SGHTA, CDR2 FQGNSA. This CDR3 has 15 amino acids. This CDR3 reads CASGGSGQQNEKLFF.

The V and J genes are TRBV4-1 and TRBJ2-2; TCRdb returns TRBD2, unconfirmable since there is no DNA. The germline V gene has CDR1 MGHRA and CDR2 YSYEKL. This CDR3 contains 18 residues. The CDR3 is CASSLPPGGLPNRGELFF.

The V gene is TRBV14, the J gene TRBJ1-5; TCRdb's D gene call, TRBD1, goes unchecked for lack of DNA. This CDR3 spans 18 amino acids. Germline V gives CDR1 SGHDN, CDR2 FVKESK. The CDR3 here is CASSQDRGIGHGNQPQHF.

The rearrangement uses TRBV6-2 or TRBV6-3 and TRBJ2-1; the TRBD1 assignment by TCRdb is unverifiable without DNA. The V gene's germline CDR1 is MNHEY and CDR2 SVGEGT. This CDR3 region has 15 residues. The CDR3: CASSSAGAGYNEQFF.

The rearrangement uses TRBV7-2 and TRBJ2-5. CDR1 is SGHTA, CDR2 FQGNSA, per germline. The CDR3 runs 16 residues. The CDR3 sequence is CASSFLSRVEQETQYF. Variable domain in full (rest from reference TRBV7-2 and TRBJ2-5): GAGVSQSPSNKVTEKGKDVELRCDPISGHTALYWYRQSLGQGLEFLIYFQGNSAPDKSGLPSDRFSAERTGGSVSTLTIQRTQQEDSAVYLCASSFLSRVEQETQYFGPGTRLLVL.

V usage is TRBV5-1 and J usage is TRBJ2-4; TCRdb returns TRBD2, unconfirmable since there is no DNA. Germline V gene lookup returns CDR1 SGHRS and CDR2 YFSETQ. This CDR3 region has 16 residues. The CDR3 loop is CASSADSPYGEDIQYF.

The V and J genes are TRBV7-8 and TRBJ2-7; the D call of TRBD1 rests on TCRdb alone, since no DNA is present to check it. The CDR3 has 13 residues. Germline V gives CDR1 SGHVS, CDR2 FQNEAQ. CDR3: CASSPRDTYEQYF.

The rearrangement uses TRBV11-2 and TRBJ2-3; no DNA is available, so the TRBD2 call from TCRdb remains unchecked. Germline assignment: CDR1 SGHAT and CDR2 FQNNGV. CDR3 length: 18 amino acids. CDR3 sequence: CASSNRPGLAALGDTQYF.

This sequence joins TRBV5-5 and TRBJ2-7; the D gene TCRdb calls, TRBD2, cannot be checked with no DNA. The CDR3 is 17 residues long. Per the germline V gene, CDR1 is SGHKS and CDR2 is YYEKEE (reference sequence). CDR3 sequence: CASSLASSGRHLYEQYF.